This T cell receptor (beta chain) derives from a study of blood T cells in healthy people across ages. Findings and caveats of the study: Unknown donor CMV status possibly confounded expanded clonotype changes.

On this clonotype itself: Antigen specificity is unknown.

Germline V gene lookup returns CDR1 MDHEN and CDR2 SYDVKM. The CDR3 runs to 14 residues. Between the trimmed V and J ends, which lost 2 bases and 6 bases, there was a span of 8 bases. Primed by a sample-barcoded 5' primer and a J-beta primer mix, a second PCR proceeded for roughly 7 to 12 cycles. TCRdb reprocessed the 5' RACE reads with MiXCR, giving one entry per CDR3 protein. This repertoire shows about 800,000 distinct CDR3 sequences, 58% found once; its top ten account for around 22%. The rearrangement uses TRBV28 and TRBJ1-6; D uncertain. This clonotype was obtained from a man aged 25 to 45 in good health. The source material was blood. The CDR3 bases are TGTGCCAGCAGTTTAGTACAGACTAATTCACCCCTCCACTTT. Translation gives CASSLVQTNSPLHF.